Each of the 8 T cell receptor beta chains below was sequenced from the same sample in a study of graft-versus-host responses after intestinal transplantation. What these receptors recognize is not known. Data came from immunoSEQ multiplex PCR; TCRdb stores just in-frame clones and leaves some out. The data contain 110,000 to 150,000 clones, around nine tenths of them singletons. The material was unstimulated CD4+ T cells sorted from spleen or lymph node cells, obtained before intestinal transplant. The receptors stem from a human donor who received an intestinal transplant.

The chain carries TRBV2 and TRBJ2-1; D possibly uses TRBD1 or TRBD2 (5 bases each). V was pared by 4 bases and J by 6 bases, with 16 bases between. CDR3 size: 15 residues. Germline loops: CDR1 SNHLY, CDR2 FYNNEI. This chain's CDR3 is CASSVSKGTGNEQFF. The CDR3, as DNA: TGTGCCAGCAGTGTTTCGAAGGGGACCGGCAATGAGCAGTTCTTC.

This chain links TRBV19 with TRBJ2-5; 8 bases align to TRBD2. Germline V gene sequence: CDR1 LNHDA, CDR2 SQIVND (reference sequence). Trimming removed 7 bases from V and 5 bases from J; junction bases left unmatched: 3. The CDR3 spans 12 residues. The DNA for the CDR3 is TGTGCCAGTAAGAGCGGGGGCGAGACCCAGTACTTC. Translated, it gives CASKSGGETQYF. Supplemented by reference TRBV19 and TRBJ2-5, the full variable domain reads DGGITQSPKYLFRKEGQNVTLSCEQNLNHDAMYWYRQDPGQGLRLIYYSQIVNDFQKGDIAEGYSVSREKKESFPLTVTSAQKNPTAFYLCASKSGGETQYFGPGTRLLVL.

The chain combines TRBV5-1 with TRBJ2-7; D assignment may be TRBD1 or TRBD2 (5 bases each). The V gene's germline CDR1 is SGHRS and CDR2 YFSETQ. V was trimmed by 7 bases and J by 6 bases, leaving 11 bases between them. The CDR3 covers 11 residues. The CDR3 loop reads CASGTGAEQYF. The CDR3 DNA reads as TGCGCCAGCGGTACCGGGGCCGAGCAGTACTTC.

The rearrangement uses TRBV2 and TRBJ2-2; 9 bases fit TRBD1. Unmatched junction bases numbered 17, after V lost 6 bases and J lost 0 bases. Germline V gene lookup returns CDR1 SNHLY and CDR2 FYNNEI. The length of the CDR3 is 20 residues. Written as DNA, the CDR3 is TGTGCCAGCAGGGCCCAGGACAGGGGCTCCTCCCGGGCGAACACCGGGGAGCTGTTTTTT. This sequence encodes CASRAQDRGSSRANTGELFF.

This clone has more than one count but fewer than ten. The rearrangement uses TRBV18 and TRBJ1-1; TRBD1 might be the D (6 bases). CDR3 length: 15 amino acids. The ends were cut back, 0 bases at V and 1 base at J, with 9 bases in the middle. The V gene's germline CDR1 is KGHSH and CDR2 LQKENI. Written as DNA, the CDR3 is TGTGCCAGCTCACCACCGTTAGGGGGGAACACTGAAGCTTTCTTT. It is translated as CASSPPLGGNTEAFF.

The J gene is TRBJ1-1, the V gene TRBV11-2; D might be TRBD1 (5 bases). V lost 2 bases and J 3 bases, leaving 13 bases between the germline ends. The CDR3 is made up of 15 amino acids. Germline V gives CDR1 SGHAT, CDR2 FQNNGV. CDR3 protein: CASSLIGGDYTEAFF. The CDR3 region has the DNA TGTGCCAGCAGCTTAATTGGAGGGGATTACACTGAAGCTTTCTTT. Variable domain in full (rest from reference TRBV11-2 and TRBJ1-1): EAGVAQSPRYKIIEKRQSVAFWCNPISGHATLYWYQQILGQGPKLLIQFQNNGVVDDSQLPKDRFSAERLKGVDSTLKIQPAKLEDSAVYLCASSLIGGDYTEAFFGQGTRLTVV.

Notes on this clone: This specimen includes other DNA sequences encoding the same CDR3. V is TRBV7-2 and J is TRBJ2-1; D is unclear. This CDR3 has 11 amino acids. CDR1 SGHTA and CDR2 FQGNSA come from the germline V gene. Trimming cost V 5 bases and J 5 bases, with 4 bases left between them. The CDR3 loop is CASSLNNEQFF. The CDR3 DNA reads as TGTGCCAGCAGCCTTAACAATGAGCAGTTCTTC.

In this sample, this clone turned up once. The chain is built from TRBV5-1 and TRBJ1-2, with D possibly matching TRBD1 (6 bases). Trimming stripped 4 bases from V and 3 bases from J, with 16 bases between. The CDR3 has 15 residues. CDR1 is SGHRS, CDR2 YFSETQ, per germline. CDR3 residues: CASSRNGQIDYGYTF. The DNA of the CDR3 is TGCGCCAGCAGCCGAAACGGACAGATCGACTATGGCTACACCTTC.